Presented here are 25 T cell receptor beta chains from one specimen sequenced in a study of CD8+ T cells in alopecia areata. Treatment: oral pan-JAK inhibitor, 5-10 mg twice daily. cDNA reverse transcribed from extracted RNA served as the sequencing template. The table came from immunoSEQ multiplex PCR; TCRdb's copy has only in-frame clones and leaves some out. Among roughly 120,000 clones listed, 50% to 55% were seen once. Here the sequenced sample was CD4+ T cells sorted from blood, taken at week 4, from a patient treated with tofacitinib. These TCRs come from a human donor with alopecia areata.

About this clone itself: This sample also contains other DNA sequences that code for the same CDR3. This CDR3 is CASSVEGGSSYNEQFF. The DNA for the CDR3 is TGTGCCAGCAGCGTAGAGGGAGGGAGCTCCTACAATGAGCAGTTCTTC. This sequence joins TRBV9 and TRBJ2-1; TRBD2 agrees at 7 bases. From germline, CDR1 is SGDLS and CDR2 YYNGEE. The CDR3 length is 16 residues. The J segment lost 0 bases and the V segment lost 0 bases, leaving 3 bases of the junction unmatched.

The J gene is TRBJ2-7, the V gene TRBV30; 10 positions match TRBD2. Unmatched junction bases numbered 9, after V lost 7 bases and J lost 0 bases. The germline V gene encodes CDR1 GTSNPN and CDR2 SVGIG (reference sequence). The CDR3 length is 15 residues. The CDR3 reads CAYKQLAGPSYEQYF. Here the CDR3 DNA reads TGTGCCTATAAACAACTAGCGGGACCCTCCTACGAGCAGTACTTC. Full variable domain (missing parts from reference TRBV30 and TRBJ2-7): SQTIHQWPATLVQPVGSPLSLECTVEGTSNPNLYWYRQAAGRGLQLLFYSVGIGQISSEVPQNLSASRPQDRQFILSSKKLLLSDSGFYLCAYKQLAGPSYEQYFGPGTRLTVT.

The chain uses TRBV14 and TRBJ2-1; 14 nucleotides match TRBD2. This CDR3 region has 17 residues. CDR1 SGHDN and CDR2 FVKESK come from the germline V gene. V shed 4 bases and J 8 bases; nucleotides not matched to a gene: 10. The CDR3 protein is CASSRNVRLAGGDEQFF. CDR3 DNA sequence: TGTGCCAGCAGCCGAAACGTCCGACTAGCGGGAGGGGATGAGCAGTTCTTC.

This clone was picked up a small number of times. The genes are TRBV5-1 and TRBJ2-5; no firm D call. The J call may be in error: the DNA end matches TRBJ2-7 better. Germline assignment: CDR1 SGHRS and CDR2 YFSETQ. The CDR3 length is 14 residues. CDR3: CASSLNTDRYEQYF. The CDR3 coding sequence is TGCGCCAGCAGCTTAAACACGGACCGTTACGAGCAGTACTTC.

The chain combines TRBV5-1 with TRBJ2-3; D not certain. The CDR3 runs to 11 residues. Germline V gene lookup returns CDR1 SGHRS and CDR2 YFSETQ. V dropped 5 bases and J dropped 3 bases, with 4 bases sitting between them. The CDR3 DNA reads as TGCGCCAGCAGACAGACAGATACGCAGTATTTT. Translating it yields CASRQTDTQYF.

This clone came up a few times. The chain has TRBV30 and TRBJ1-2; no firm D call. V lost 2 bases, J lost 5 bases, and 6 bases lay in between. This CDR3 comprises 11 residues. Germline-derived CDR1 and CDR2 are GTSNPN and SVGIG (reference sequence). In DNA form, the CDR3 reads TGTGCCTGGAGTTCCTTTTATGGCTACACCTTC. This codes for CAWSSFYGYTF.

J is TRBJ2-5 and V is TRBV30; 9 nucleotides match TRBD1. Germline V CDR1 and CDR2: GTSNPN, SVGIG (reference sequence). V lost 6 bases, J lost 4 bases, and 9 bases stayed unmatched. This CDR3 is 14 amino acids long. The CDR3: CACHNRGQGETQYF. The CDR3 DNA is TGTGCCTGCCACAACAGGGGGCAGGGAGAGACCCAGTACTTC.

The chain carries TRBV30 and TRBJ2-1, with a possible D match to TRBD2 (6 bases). The germline CDR1 and CDR2 sequences are GTSNPN and SVGIG (reference sequence). CDR3 length: 14 amino acids. The germline V and J ends were trimmed by 8 bases and 3 bases, with 17 bases remaining between them. The CDR3 loop is CARAEGSDYNEQFF. The DNA for the CDR3 is TGTGCCCGAGCGGAGGGCTCAGACTACAATGAGCAGTTCTTC.

The rearrangement uses TRBV5-1 and TRBJ1-2; 9 positions agree with TRBD1. This CDR3 is 15 amino acids long. Trimming took 6 bases from V and 4 from J; bases not matched to a gene: 10. CDR1 SGHRS and CDR2 YFSETQ come from the germline V gene. CDR3 nucleotide sequence: TGCGCCAGCAAGATCCGGGACAGGGACTTCTATGGCTACACCTTC. This sequence encodes CASKIRDRDFYGYTF. The whole variable domain, filled in from reference TRBV5-1 and TRBJ1-2, reads KAGVTQTPRYLIKTRGQQVTLSCSPISGHRSVSWYQQTPGQGLQFLFEYFSETQRNKGNFPGRFSGRQFSNSRSEMNVSTLELGDSALYLCASKIRDRDFYGYTFGSGTRLTVV.

This chain connects TRBV4-1 to TRBJ1-2; TRBD1 is a possible D gene (5 bases). Germline CDR1 and CDR2: MGHRA and YSYEKL. The length of the CDR3 is 15 residues. V dropped 2 bases and J dropped 8 bases, with 18 bases sitting between them. The CDR3 spells CASSQPYRGDRGYTF. The CDR3 DNA follows: TGCGCCAGCAGCCAACCCTATCGGGGGGATCGGGGCTACACCTTC.

This sequence joins TRBV7-9 and TRBJ1-1; no reliable D call. CDR1 is SEHNR and CDR2 is FQNEAQ in the germline V gene (reference sequence). The CDR3 sequence is 12 residues long. V gave up 4 bases and J gave up 5 bases, with 8 bases separating them. In DNA, the CDR3 is TGTGCCAGCAGCTCAACCGATACTGAAGCTTTCTTT. This codes for CASSSTDTEAFF.

This clone showed up just a few times. This chain joins TRBV11-2 and TRBJ2-7; D not certain. This CDR3 has 11 residues. Germline loops: CDR1 SGHAT, CDR2 FQNNGV. Trimming pared 7 bases from V and 3 bases from J, leaving 7 bases between. The CDR3: CASTAFYEQYF. CDR3 in DNA: TGTGCCAGCACTGCCTTCTACGAGCAGTACTTC.

This chain connects TRBV30 to TRBJ2-7; no firm D call. Germline CDR1 GTSNPN, CDR2 SVGIG (reference sequence). This CDR3 is built from 13 residues. Trimming left V 3 bases short and J 4 bases short, with 13 bases between. CDR3 loop: CAWSDPSPYEQYF. The CDR3 nucleotides read TGTGCCTGGAGCGACCCATCCCCATACGAGCAGTACTTC.

This chain uses TRBV5-1 with TRBJ2-3; the D gene is possibly TRBD2 (5 bases). Germline V CDR1 and CDR2: SGHRS, YFSETQ. V gave up 2 bases and J gave up 4 bases, with 11 bases separating them. The CDR3 is 14 amino acids. Here the CDR3 reads CASSFEGFADTQYF. The CDR3 bases are TGCGCCAGCAGCTTTGAGGGATTCGCAGATACGCAGTATTTT.

This clone was seen at least ten times. The V gene is TRBV7-2, the J gene TRBJ2-2; no firm D call. Trimming shortened V by 3 bases and J by 7 bases, and 12 bases separated the two germline ends. The CDR3 runs to 14 residues. CDR1 and CDR2 (germline): SGHTA, FQGNSA. In nucleotides, the CDR3 is TGTGCCAGCAGCTTGTTAGGGAAGGGCGGGGAGCTGTTTTTT. The encoded protein is CASSLLGKGGELFF.

This clone was recorded once. The chain joins TRBV13 to TRBJ2-1, with 8 bases lining up with TRBD1. This CDR3 is 15 amino acids long. Germline CDR1 reads PRHDT; CDR2 reads FYEKMQ (reference sequence). The trim removed 5 bases at V and 7 bases at J, leaving 10 bases unmatched. Here the CDR3 reads CASSPPGQGSNEQFF. The CDR3 bases are TGTGCCAGCAGCCCCCCCGGACAGGGAAGTAATGAGCAGTTCTTC.

As to this clone: A read error may produce the germline difference seen at one junction end. This chain links TRBV10-2 with TRBJ2-7, with 9 bases fitting TRBD1. The CDR3 is 12 amino acids. Germline V gives CDR1 WSHSY, CDR2 SAAADI. The CDR3 DNA sequence: TGCGCCAGCAGGGATGCCGGGACAGGGCCAAACTTC. The encoded protein is CASRDAGTGPNF.

The gene calls are TRBV4-1 and TRBJ2-3, with 9 positions matching TRBD1. This CDR3 is built from 17 residues. In germline, CDR1 is MGHRA, CDR2 YSYEKL. Trimming removed 4 bases from V and 1 base from J; junction bases left unmatched: 9. CDR3 DNA: TGCGCCAGCAGCCTCGGGACAGGGCGATCGGGCACAGATACGCAGTATTTT. Protein sequence: CASSLGTGRSGTDTQYF.

The chain links TRBV5-4 to TRBJ1-2; no clear D. The germline V and J ends were trimmed by 0 bases and 7 bases, with 16 bases remaining between them. There are 15 residues in the CDR3. Per germline, CDR1 SGHNT and CDR2 YYREEE (reference sequence). The CDR3 region has the DNA TGTGCCAGCAGCTTGGGGAGCCTGCCGCAGTCTGGCTACACCTTC. Translated: CASSLGSLPQSGYTF.

This sequence joins TRBV20-1 and TRBJ2-1; no reliable D call. The germline V gene has CDR1 DFQATT and CDR2 SNEGSKA (reference sequence). Deletions cut 6 bases from V and 13 bases from J, with 16 bases between. There are 11 residues in the CDR3. The CDR3 coding sequence is TGCAGTGCCCCAGTGGGGAAGGACCAGTTCTTC. Its protein is CSAPVGKDQFF.

This clone was picked up a small number of times. The chain is built from TRBV18 and TRBJ1-5; D not certain. Trimming removed 3 bases from V and 7 bases from J, with 10 bases in between. Germline assignment: CDR1 KGHSH and CDR2 LQKENI. CDR3 length: 13 amino acids. The CDR3 is CASSPGFGQPQHF. DNA of the CDR3: TGTGCCAGCTCACCGGGGTTCGGGCAGCCCCAGCATTTT.

In nucleotides, the CDR3 is TGTGCTAGTGGTTTAGGAGGGGGAGAGACCCAGTACTTC. It codes for CASGLGGGETQYF. The chain recombines TRBV12-5 with TRBJ2-5; D may correspond to TRBD1 or TRBD2 (6 bases each). V was trimmed by 3 bases and J by 4 bases, leaving 9 bases between them. This CDR3 comprises 13 residues. Germline V gene lookup returns CDR1 LGHNT and CDR2 FRNRAP.

The gene calls are TRBV7-9 and TRBJ2-3; 13 positions agree with TRBD2. J gave up 0 bases and V 2 bases, and 5 bases lay outside the gene matches. CDR3 length: 18 amino acids. In germline, CDR1 is SEHNR, CDR2 FQNEAQ (reference sequence). CDR3: CASSLRTSGSPSTDTQYF. CDR3 nucleotides: TGTGCCAGCAGCTTACGGACTAGCGGGAGTCCTAGCACAGATACGCAGTATTTT.

The chain links TRBV29-1 to TRBJ2-7; D tentatively reads TRBD1 or TRBD2 (5 bases each). In germline, CDR1 is SQVTM, CDR2 ANQGSEA. The CDR3 loop spans 13 amino acids. V was trimmed by 3 bases and J by 6 bases, leaving 15 bases between them. The CDR3 is CSVDIGTAVEQYF. CDR3 nucleotide sequence: TGCAGCGTTGATATTGGGACGGCGGTCGAGCAGTACTTC.

This clone was counted a few times. This sample includes further DNA sequences coding for the same CDR3. The chain links TRBV30 to TRBJ1-1; unclear D gene. CDR3 length: 10 residues. Germline V lookup: CDR1 GTSNPN, CDR2 SVGIG (reference sequence). V gave up 3 bases and J gave up 1 base, with 0 bases separating them. The CDR3 spells CAWRNTEAFF. As DNA, the CDR3 is TGTGCCTGGAGGAACACTGAAGCTTTCTTT.